These 20 T cell receptor beta chains were sequenced from one sample in a study of blood T cell repertoires in COVID-19. Data came from immunoSEQ multiplex PCR; TCRdb stores just in-frame clones and leaves some out. The sample lists about 69,000 clones, approximately 84% occurring once. The sequencing input was peripheral blood. These receptor sequences come from a man aged 35 to 55 with COVID-19, enrolled during active disease.

The V and J genes are TRBV6-2 or TRBV6-3 and TRBJ2-3; 10 bases agree with TRBD2. From germline, CDR1 is MNHEY and CDR2 SVGEGT. V gave up 2 bases and J gave up 0 bases; unmatched junction bases: 2. This CDR3 contains 16 residues. As DNA, the CDR3 is TGTGCCAGCAGTTACGAGCGGGGGGGAAGCACAGATACGCAGTATTTT. Protein: CASSYERGGSTDTQYF.

The genes are TRBV12-3 or TRBV12-4 and TRBJ2-2; unclear D gene. The germline V and J ends were trimmed by 5 bases and 10 bases, with 11 bases remaining between them. The CDR3 spans 12 residues. The CDR3 region is CASSRGDKELFF. As DNA, the CDR3 is TGTGCCAGCAGTCGCGGAGATAAGGAGCTGTTTTTT.

In its sample, this clone was seen once. V and J are TRBV4-1 and TRBJ2-2; TRBD2 matches at 9 bases. The V gene end was trimmed by 7 bases and the J gene end by 5 bases; junction bases not matched to a gene: 8. The CDR3 has 15 amino acids. Germline lookup yields CDR1 MGHRA and CDR2 YSYEKL. The CDR3 region is CASKKLAGGTGELFF. The CDR3 nucleotides read TGCGCCAGCAAGAAACTAGCGGGCGGAACCGGGGAGCTGTTTTTT.

This sequence joins TRBV3-1 (or the pseudogene TRBV3-2) and TRBJ1-1; D not resolved. Deletions cut 3 bases from V and 0 bases from J, with 14 bases between. CDR3 length equals 16 residues. CDR1 LGHDT and CDR2 YNNKEL come from the germline V gene (reference sequence). The DNA for the CDR3 is TGTGCCAGCAGCCATAAGCAGATGACAATGAACACTGAAGCTTTCTTT. Encoded protein: CASSHKQMTMNTEAFF.

The chain is built from TRBV11-3 and TRBJ2-7; the D gene is possibly TRBD1 (5 bases). The CDR3 runs to 18 residues. Trimming removed 0 bases from V and 3 bases from J, with 21 bases in between. The germline CDR1 and CDR2 sequences are SGHNT and YENEEA. The CDR3 reads CASSLDPTGDSYHYEQYF. The CDR3 DNA is TGTGCCAGCAGCTTAGATCCCACCGGCGACAGTTACCACTACGAGCAGTACTTC.

J is TRBJ1-2 and V is TRBV6-6, with 9 bases lining up with TRBD1. The V segment lost 4 bases and the J segment 4 bases; nucleotides outside the gene matches: 10. The CDR3 consists of 16 residues. Germline V gives CDR1 MNHNY, CDR2 SVGAGI (reference sequence). CDR3: CASSFRQGEDAYGYTF. DNA of the CDR3: TGTGCCAGCAGTTTCCGACAGGGGGAAGACGCCTATGGCTACACCTTC.

The V call is TRBV28, the J call TRBJ2-5, with TRBD1 matching over 12 bases. This CDR3 is built from 18 residues. The ends lost 6 bases at V and 4 bases at J; junction bases unmatched: 15. CDR1 and CDR2 from the germline V gene are MDHEN and SYDVKM. CDR3 coding DNA: TGTGCCAGCAGCCTCAAACATTGGGACAGGGGGCATAGAGAGACCCAGTACTTC. Translated, it gives CASSLKHWDRGHRETQYF.

This clone came up once. The J gene is TRBJ1-3, the V gene TRBV6-5; 8 bases match TRBD1. CDR3 size: 14 residues. Germline V CDR1 and CDR2: MNHEY, SVGAGI. The CDR3 DNA follows: TGTGCTAGGGGCCTACAGGGGGCTGGAAACACCATATATTTT. It is translated as CARGLQGAGNTIYF.

The rearrangement uses TRBV28 and TRBJ2-2; D may be TRBD1 (5 bases). Trimming cost V 5 bases and J 3 bases, with 10 bases left between them. Germline CDR1 MDHEN, CDR2 SYDVKM. The CDR3 runs to 14 residues. The CDR3 DNA reads TGTGCCAGCAGTAAGGGGTCGGACACCGGGGAGCTGTTTTTT. Amino acids: CASSKGSDTGELFF.

There are a few counts of this clone. The chain is built from TRBV18 and TRBJ2-2; 8 positions match TRBD1. The CDR3 runs 16 residues. Germline lookup yields CDR1 KGHSH and CDR2 LQKENI. V lost 4 bases and J lost 5; bases outside the gene matches: 9. The CDR3 nucleotides read TGTGCCAGCTCACGGAGCGGACAGGGACAAACCGGGGAGCTGTTTTTT. This sequence encodes CASSRSGQGQTGELFF.

This chain links TRBV6-1 with TRBJ1-2; 9 positions agree with TRBD1. The CDR3 contains 14 residues. V was pared by 1 base and J by 4 bases, with 1 base of the junction left unmatched. Germline CDR1 MNHNS, CDR2 SASEGT. CDR3 sequence: CASSEGQGVYGYTF. The CDR3 region has the DNA TGTGCCAGCAGTGAAGGACAGGGGGTCTATGGCTACACCTTC.

This clone was seen only once. The chain carries TRBV12-5 and TRBJ2-1; 11 nucleotides line up with TRBD2. After removal of 3 bases from V and 5 bases from J, the junction contained 6 bases not matched to a gene. CDR3 length: 16 amino acids. Germline values: CDR1 LGHNT, CDR2 FRNRAP. The CDR3 DNA reads as TGTGCTAGTGGTTTTCCCACTAGCGGGGGTAACAATGAGCAGTTCTTC. Translation gives CASGFPTSGGNNEQFF.

This clone was recorded once. V gene TRBV19 combines with J gene TRBJ1-2; D call uncertain. Germline V gene lookup returns CDR1 LNHDA and CDR2 SQIVND (reference sequence). Trimming took off 7 bases at V and 7 bases at J, with 13 bases between the two ends. The CDR3 is made up of 12 amino acids. The CDR3 reads CASIRLGGGYTF. The CDR3 bases are TGTGCCAGTATTAGGCTTGGCGGTGGCTACACCTTC.

The rearrangement links TRBV7-8 to TRBJ2-2; TRBD2 matches 8 bases. In germline, CDR1 is SGHVS, CDR2 FQNEAQ. V lost 3 bases, J lost 5 bases, and 8 bases stayed unmatched. This CDR3 is 16 amino acids long. CDR3 DNA: TGTGCCAGCAGCTTCTCAGCGGGGGAATCTACCGGGGAGCTGTTTTTT. Its protein product is CASSFSAGESTGELFF.

The rearrangement uses TRBV6-1 and TRBJ1-2, with D unresolved. Germline V CDR1 and CDR2: MNHNS, SASEGT. This CDR3 is built from 14 residues. The V and J ends lost 0 bases and 0 bases respectively, with 5 bases between them. The chain's CDR3 is CASSEATANYGYTF. CDR3 DNA sequence: TGTGCCAGCAGTGAAGCTACAGCTAACTATGGCTACACCTTC.

The chain employs TRBV27 and TRBJ2-3, with D perhaps matching TRBD2 (6 bases). Germline V gene sequence: CDR1 MNHEY, CDR2 SMNVEV (reference sequence). V was cut by 2 bases and J by 8 bases, with 14 bases left in between. The CDR3 contains 14 residues. The CDR3 region has the DNA TGTGCCAGCAGTTTAAGGGGACTGCCCGGTACGCAGTATTTT. The encoded protein is CASSLRGLPGTQYF.

The J gene is TRBJ1-1, the V gene TRBV6-5; 9 bases are a match to TRBD1. Germline loops: CDR1 MNHEY, CDR2 SVGAGI. The CDR3 totals 15 residues. The J segment lost 3 bases and the V segment lost 6 bases, leaving 8 bases of the junction unmatched. The CDR3 region has the DNA TGTGCCAGCAGCGAGACAGGGGGGGGATACACTGAAGCTTTCTTT. As protein: CASSETGGGYTEAFF.

CDR3 DNA sequence: TGTGCCTGGACTTCGTCGGGACAGAATCAGCCCCAGCATTTT. It encodes CAWTSSGQNQPQHF. The chain is built from TRBV30 and TRBJ1-5, with TRBD1 matching 7 bases. CDR1 and CDR2 from the germline V gene are GTSNPN and SVGIG (reference sequence). The length of the CDR3 is 14 residues. The junction had 7 bases not matched to a gene; V was cut back by 4 bases and J by 4 bases.

This rearrangement joins TRBV7-2 to TRBJ1-2; D is ambiguous. The germline CDR1 and CDR2 sequences are SGHTA and FQGNSA. The CDR3 runs to 13 residues. V shed 1 base and J shed 1 base, with 4 bases lying between them. The DNA for the CDR3 is TGTGCCAGCAGCTTAGACAGTAACTATGGCTACACCTTC. This encodes CASSLDSNYGYTF.

The rearrangement joins TRBV4-1 to TRBJ2-1; 9 positions agree with TRBD2. This CDR3 spans 16 amino acids. Per germline, CDR1 MGHRA and CDR2 YSYEKL. V shed 8 bases, J shed 1 base, and the junction held 9 bases outside the gene matches. CDR3 loop: CASSLRAGGSYNEQFF. The CDR3 nucleotides are TGCGCCAGCTCCCTACGGGCGGGGGGGTCCTACAATGAGCAGTTCTTC.